One and the same sample provided the 16 T cell receptor beta chains below, sequenced in a study of T cell repertoires in cytomegalovirus infection. These TCRs are of unknown antigen specificity. Via MiXCR, TCRdb re-called the reads, giving one row per CDR3 protein. This sample has 750,000 to 950,000 distinct CDR3 sequences, with 25% to 30% found just once. Sequenced here: cultured CD8+ T cells from PBMCs, sampled from culture after CMV antigen stimulation. These receptors came from a human donor in good health (CMV status not recorded). Some clones in this sample may be carry-over from other donors' samples.

This clonotype was found a few times. The chain has TRBV19 and TRBJ2-6; 8 positions match TRBD1. Germline assignment: CDR1 LNHDA and CDR2 SQIVND (reference sequence). The CDR3 has 17 amino acids. Trimming took 7 bases from V and 0 from J; bases not matched to a gene: 8. The CDR3 loop reads CASIHGTGPSGANVLTF. CDR3 DNA sequence: TGTGCCAGTATTCATGGGACAGGACCCTCTGGGGCCAACGTCCTGACTTTC.

This clonotype was seen more than once but under ten times. V is TRBV19 and J is TRBJ1-2, with no clear D. Germline assignment: CDR1 LNHDA and CDR2 SQIVND (reference sequence). This CDR3 region has 12 residues. V was clipped by 9 bases and J by 1 base, with 9 bases between them. DNA for the CDR3: TGTGCCAGCCGTCGCGGTAACTATGGCTACACCTTC. Its translation is CASRRGNYGYTF.

The chain carries TRBV7-2 and TRBJ2-2, with 16 positions matching TRBD2. After removal of 5 bases from V and 2 bases from J, the junction contained 8 bases not matched to a gene. Germline lookup yields CDR1 SGHTA and CDR2 FQGNSA. CDR3 length equals 19 residues. CDR3 sequence (DNA): TGTGCCAGCAGCCAGGGACTAGCGGGGGGGGCTTTAAACACCGGGGAGCTGTTTTTT. This encodes CASSQGLAGGALNTGELFF.

This clonotype was seen more than once but under ten times. V usage is TRBV7-9 and J usage is TRBJ1-2, with D possibly matching TRBD1 (5 bases). This CDR3 has 15 amino acids. CDR1 and CDR2 (germline): SEHNR, FQNEAQ (reference sequence). V was shortened by 5 bases and J by 0 bases, with 13 bases between the two germline ends. The chain's CDR3 is CASSQAGSPNYGYTF. The DNA for the CDR3 is TGTGCCAGCAGCCAAGCAGGGTCCCCTAACTATGGCTACACCTTC.

This clonotype was picked up a small number of times. This sequence joins TRBV7-3 and TRBJ2-1; the D gene is possibly TRBD2 (7 bases). V lost 5 bases to trimming and J lost 4 bases, with 18 bases between them. Germline V gene sequence: CDR1 SGHTA, CDR2 FQGTGA. CDR3 size: 16 residues. The CDR3 nucleotides are TGTGCCAGCAGCCAGTGGGGGGGGCCTGCGTACAATGAGCAGTTCTTC. Protein sequence: CASSQWGGPAYNEQFF.

This clonotype was counted a few times. V is TRBV7-3 and J is TRBJ2-2; 11 bases line up with TRBD2. CDR1 is SGHTA, CDR2 FQGTGA, per germline. J lost 4 bases, V lost 3 bases, and 4 bases had no gene match. This CDR3 is 16 amino acids long. CDR3 region: CASSFIAGGPTGELFF. CDR3 bases: TGTGCCAGCAGCTTCATAGCGGGGGGGCCCACCGGGGAGCTGTTTTTT. Full variable domain (remainder filled in from reference TRBV7-3 and TRBJ2-2): GAGVSQTPSNKVTEKGKYVELRCDPISGHTALYWYRQSLGQGPEFLIYFQGTGAADDSGLPNDRFFAVRPEGSVSTLKIQRTERGDSAVYLCASSFIAGGPTGELFFGEGSRLTVL.

The chain employs TRBV6-6 and TRBJ1-1; the match to TRBD1 covers 7 bases. This CDR3 contains 19 residues. Germline V gene lookup returns CDR1 MNHNY and CDR2 SVGAGI (reference sequence). With V trimmed by 0 bases and J by 7 bases, 20 bases remained unmatched. The CDR3 DNA sequence: TGTGCCAGCAGTTACTCGGAGGGGATTCAAAGGGGGCCCCTCGGTGAAGCTTTCTTT. This codes for CASSYSEGIQRGPLGEAFF.

This clonotype was seen a few times. This rearrangement joins TRBV7-6 to TRBJ2-1; D could derive from TRBD1 or TRBD2 (5 bases each). The V and J ends lost 5 bases and 7 bases respectively, with 12 bases between them. The CDR3 has 13 amino acids. Germline V gene sequence: CDR1 SGHVS, CDR2 FNYEAQ. The CDR3 loop is CASSRDPRNEQFF. The CDR3 DNA reads as TGTGCCAGCAGCCGGGACCCCAGGAATGAGCAGTTCTTC.

Only a few counts were recorded for this clonotype. V is TRBV5-5 and J is TRBJ2-7; D uncertain. The germline CDR1 and CDR2 sequences are SGHKS and YYEKEE (reference sequence). V was pared by 3 bases and J by 0 bases, with 13 bases between. The CDR3 runs to 15 residues. CDR3 amino acids: CASSWGLQSSYEQYV. In DNA form, the CDR3 reads TGTGCCAGCAGCTGGGGTCTGCAGAGCTCCTACGAGCAGTACGTC.

The V and J genes are TRBV9 and TRBJ1-6; TRBD1 aligns across 7 bases. The length of the CDR3 is 17 residues. Losses at the gene ends were 3 bases for V and 0 bases for J; bases not matched to a gene: 6. Germline CDR1 SGDLS, CDR2 YYNGEE. CDR3 region: CASSATGESSYNSPLHF. CDR3 bases: TGTGCCAGCAGCGCCACAGGGGAAAGCTCCTATAATTCACCCCTCCACTTT.

This clonotype came up a few times. The chain has TRBV7-9 and TRBJ2-7; D is perhaps TRBD1 or TRBD2 (6 bases each). V gave up 5 bases and J gave up 3 bases, with 23 bases separating them. CDR3 size: 17 residues. Germline V gene data show CDR1 as SEHNR and CDR2 as FQNEAQ (reference sequence). In nucleotides, the CDR3 is TGTGCCAGCAGCAGCAACCCAGGAGGGGGGACCTTCTACGAGCAGTACTTC. Protein product: CASSSNPGGGTFYEQYF.

This clonotype was counted only a few times. The genes are TRBV7-3 and TRBJ2-7; TRBD2 agrees at 8 bases. V was pared by 2 bases and J by 4 bases, with 7 bases of the junction left unmatched. This CDR3 region has 15 residues. CDR1 and CDR2 (germline): SGHTA, FQGTGA. CDR3 in amino acids: CASSLYSGGQYEQYV. The CDR3 DNA follows: TGTGCCAGCAGCTTATACAGCGGGGGACAATACGAGCAGTACGTC.

J is TRBJ2-7 and V is TRBV11-2; D perhaps matches TRBD2 (5 bases). The V end was cut by 1 base, the J end by 2 bases, with 6 bases between. Germline lookup yields CDR1 SGHAT and CDR2 FQNNGV. The CDR3 is made up of 13 amino acids. The CDR3 nucleotides are TGTGCCAGCAGCTTAGCCGGGACCTACGAGCAGTACGTC. Residues: CASSLAGTYEQYV.

CDR3 in amino acids: CASSLSESPGAYEQYF. The CDR3, as DNA: TGTGCCAGCAGTTTATCTGAGTCCCCGGGGGCCTACGAGCAGTACTTC. V gene TRBV27 combines with J gene TRBJ2-7, with D possibly being TRBD2 (6 bases). Between the trimmed V and J ends, which lost 0 bases and 2 bases, there was a span of 14 bases. This CDR3 comprises 16 residues. Germline assignment: CDR1 MNHEY and CDR2 SMNVEV (reference sequence).

The chain links TRBV7-6 to TRBJ1-2; TRBD1 agrees at 9 bases. V trimming: 1 base; J trimming: 5 bases; junction bases outside the gene matches: 2. The CDR3 length is 14 residues. CDR1 is SGHVS, CDR2 FNYEAQ, per germline. The chain's CDR3 is CASSLGTGAYGYTF. CDR3 nucleotide sequence: TGTGCCAGCAGCTTAGGGACAGGGGCTTATGGCTACACCTTC.

This clonotype has ten or more counts. This chain uses TRBV6-6 with TRBJ1-1; TRBD1 might be the D (5 bases). From germline, CDR1 is MNHNY and CDR2 SVGAGI (reference sequence). The CDR3 sequence is 14 residues long. Trimming left V 4 bases short and J 4 bases short, with 13 bases between. Here the CDR3 reads CASSFPAGRTEAFF. CDR3 sequence (DNA): TGTGCCAGCAGTTTCCCCGCAGGGCGCACTGAAGCTTTCTTT.